The 19 T cell receptor beta chains listed next were all sequenced from one sample in a study of T-cell reconstitution after alpha-beta-depleted transplantation in children listed by TCRdb under 2016. The library was built by means of PCR. The instrument was an Illumina HiSeq 2500. Molecular barcoding was employed in the preparation of TCR libraries, with unique molecular identifiers being used to normalize TCRbeta repertoire quantification. TCRdb trimmed the raw reads at Q25, called clones with MiXCR and kept productive beta chains. Rows are unified per CDR3 protein, each entry keeping the most common DNA and genes. The sample profile shows hundreds of thousands of distinct CDR3 sequences; under 15% of them were found once. Clones ranked in the top ten supply approximately 2% of the sample. The sample's treatment or condition label, decoded: allogeneic hematopoietic cell transplantation with graft depleted of TCRalphabeta T cells and CD19 B cells.

The material was PBMCs, mostly from graft donor cells, obtained 360 days after TCRalphabeta/CD19-depleted stem cell transplant. These receptors all come from a male patient aged 10 to 17 who had a stem cell transplant for acute myeloid leukemia, so the T cells may come from the graft donor.

This rearrangement joins TRBV6-2 or TRBV6-3 to TRBJ2-2; TRBD2 is a possible D gene (5 bases). Germline values: CDR1 MNHEY, CDR2 SVGEGT. V shed 2 bases and J shed 6 bases, with 25 bases lying between them. The CDR3 is 19 residues long. The CDR3 is CASSYLATADPRVAGELFF. CDR3 DNA sequence: TGTGCCAGCAGTTACCTCGCCACGGCGGACCCGAGGGTGGCCGGGGAGCTGTTTTTT.

This clonotype has only a few counts. The chain couples TRBV20-1 to TRBJ2-7; D perhaps matches TRBD1 (5 bases). The CDR3 runs to 14 residues. Trimming removed 2 bases from V and 3 bases from J, with 14 bases in between. Germline CDR1 DFQATT, CDR2 SNEGSKA (reference sequence). The CDR3 sequence is CSARSGQGNYEQYF. The CDR3 DNA reads as TGCAGTGCTAGATCCGGACAAGGAAACTACGAGCAGTACTTC.

This rearrangement joins TRBV21-1 to TRBJ2-7; the table assigns TRBD2, which was not confirmed against the DNA. TRBV21-1 is deemed a pseudogene. The CDR3 totals 15 residues. CDR3 sequence: CASSTRLALIYEQYF. CDR3 DNA sequence: TGTGCCAGCAGCACCCGACTAGCGTTGATCTACGAGCAGTACTTC.

This clonotype has at least ten counts. The genes are TRBV7-2 and TRBJ2-3, with 9 bases aligning to TRBD2. The trim removed 1 base at V and 7 bases at J, leaving 6 bases unmatched. Germline CDR1 and CDR2: SGHTA and FQGNSA. The CDR3 loop spans 15 amino acids. This CDR3 is CASSLGAGGPHTQYF. CDR3 nucleotides: TGTGCCAGCAGCTTAGGGGCGGGAGGGCCACATACGCAGTATTTT.

The chain recombines TRBV6-2 or TRBV6-3 with TRBJ2-3; 9 bases agree with TRBD2. CDR1 is MNHEY and CDR2 is SVGEGT in the germline V gene. V lost 2 bases and J lost 6; bases outside the gene matches: 12. The CDR3 spans 17 residues. The DNA for the CDR3 is TGTGCCAGCAGTTACCCTTTAGCGGGAGAGTCTTCGGATACGCAGTATTTT. This gives the protein CASSYPLAGESSDTQYF.

This clonotype was picked up a small number of times. The rearrangement joins TRBV20-1 to TRBJ2-7, with 8 bases fitting TRBD2. V lost 6 bases to trimming and J lost 12 bases; unmatched junction nucleotides: 13. This CDR3 comprises 12 residues. Germline assignment: CDR1 DFQATT and CDR2 SNEGSKA (reference sequence). The CDR3 bases are TGCAGTGCCCTAAGCCCCACTAGCGGAGTGTACTTC. Translated: CSALSPTSGVYF.

The J gene is TRBJ2-7, the V gene TRBV10-3, with 8 bases identical to TRBD1. The CDR3 is made up of 14 amino acids. The germline V gene encodes CDR1 ENHRY and CDR2 SYGVKD. After removal of 4 bases from V and 0 bases from J, the junction contained 2 bases not matched to a gene. DNA of the CDR3: TGTGCCATCAGTGGGGACAGGAGCTCCTACGAGCAGTACTTC. It yields the protein CAISGDRSSYEQYF.

This clonotype was seen ten or more times. The chain recombines TRBV24-1 with TRBJ2-2; 7 bases agree with TRBD2. The trim removed 0 bases at V and 0 bases at J, leaving 6 bases unmatched. Germline V gene sequence: CDR1 KGHDR, CDR2 SFDVKD. The CDR3 has 18 amino acids. This chain's CDR3 is CATSDLGRLAANTGELFF. CDR3 in DNA: TGTGCCACCAGTGATTTGGGCCGGCTAGCGGCGAACACCGGGGAGCTGTTTTTT.

The chain is built from TRBV20-1 and TRBJ2-3; D is perhaps TRBD1 (5 bases). The ends were cut back, 7 bases at V and 5 bases at J, with 10 bases in the middle. There are 11 residues in the CDR3. Per germline, CDR1 DFQATT and CDR2 SNEGSKA (reference sequence). CDR3 DNA sequence: TGCAGTGTAAGGGGCCAAGATACGCAGTATTTT. Its translation is CSVRGQDTQYF.

This clonotype was detected many times. CDR3 sequence: CASSQDVRNNEQFF. The CDR3, as DNA: TGTGCCAGCAGCCAGGACGTGAGAAACAATGAGCAGTTCTTC. The chain joins TRBV5-6 to TRBJ2-1, with D hard to call. The V gene lost 4 bases and the J gene lost 5 bases, with 13 bases spanning the gap. Germline values: CDR1 SGHDT, CDR2 YYEEEE. The CDR3 loop spans 14 amino acids.

This rearrangement joins TRBV7-8 to TRBJ2-3, with TRBD1 matching over 11 bases. Germline V CDR1 and CDR2: SGHVS, FQNEAQ. There are 16 residues in the CDR3. Losses at the gene ends were 2 bases for V and 0 bases for J; bases not matched to a gene: 1. CDR3 sequence (DNA): TGTGCCAGCAGCTTAAGGGACAGGGGGAGCACAGATACGCAGTATTTT. This sequence encodes CASSLRDRGSTDTQYF.

The J gene is TRBJ2-2, the V gene TRBV7-2; 11 bases agree with TRBD2. This CDR3 has 16 residues. V was pared by 2 bases and J by 6 bases, with 5 bases of the junction left unmatched. CDR1 SGHTA and CDR2 FQGNSA come from the germline V gene. CDR3 region: CASSLFSGRASGELFF. CDR3 in DNA: TGTGCCAGCAGCTTATTTAGCGGGAGGGCCTCCGGGGAGCTGTTTTTT.

The chain is built from TRBV18 and TRBJ2-7; D unresolved. The CDR3 has 11 amino acids. Deletions cut 2 bases from V and 9 bases from J, with 8 bases between. Germline lookup yields CDR1 KGHSH and CDR2 LQKENI. The CDR3 protein is CASSPKGPQYF. CDR3 sequence (DNA): TGTGCCAGCTCACCAAAGGGTCCGCAGTACTTC. Filled out from reference TRBV18 and TRBJ2-7, the complete variable domain reads NAGVMQNPRHLVRRRGQEARLRCSPMKGHSHVYWYRQLPEEGLKFMVYLQKENIIDESGMPKERFSAEFPKEGPSILRIQQVVRGDSAAYFCASSPKGPQYFGPGTRLTVT.

The J gene is TRBJ2-2, the V gene TRBV20-1; TRBD2 is a possible D gene (5 bases). Germline V gives CDR1 DFQATT, CDR2 SNEGSKA (reference sequence). The V end was cut by 5 bases, the J end by 3 bases, with 16 bases between. This CDR3 is built from 15 residues. CDR3 sequence (DNA): TGCAGTGCTCGTTACGGGGTGGACGACACCGGGGAGCTGTTTTTT. Encoded protein: CSARYGVDDTGELFF.

The chain links TRBV20-1 to TRBJ2-1; D perhaps matches TRBD2 (6 bases). There are 16 residues in the CDR3. The V gene's germline CDR1 is DFQATT and CDR2 SNEGSKA (reference sequence). Trimming took off 7 bases at V and 6 bases at J, with 25 bases between the two ends. The CDR3 protein is CSVNEEGSLSLNEQFF. The CDR3 DNA reads TGCAGTGTTAATGAGGAGGGGAGTCTGTCCCTCAATGAGCAGTTCTTC.

This clonotype was observed a single time. The chain uses TRBV19 and TRBJ2-2, with TRBD1 identical over 9 bases. This CDR3 contains 14 residues. The germline CDR1 and CDR2 sequences are LNHDA and SQIVND (reference sequence). V gave up 11 bases and J gave up 2 bases; unmatched junction bases: 6. The CDR3 sequence: CAGKQGANTGELFF. Written as DNA, the CDR3 is TGTGCCGGGAAACAGGGGGCTAACACCGGGGAGCTGTTTTTT. Looking up the rest from reference TRBV19 and TRBJ2-2 gives the full variable domain: DGGITQSPKYLFRKEGQNVTLSCEQNLNHDAMYWYRQDPGQGLRLIYYSQIVNDFQKGDIAEGYSVSREKKESFPLTVTSAQKNPTAFYLCAGKQGANTGELFFGEGSRLTVL.

The genes are TRBV28 and TRBJ1-2, with D unclear. This CDR3 is built from 12 residues. Germline CDR1 reads MDHEN; CDR2 reads SYDVKM. V gave up 8 bases and J gave up 4 bases, with 11 bases separating them. The CDR3 DNA reads TGTGCCAGCGCCCCAGATCCCTATGGCTACACCTTC. This translates into CASAPDPYGYTF.

The sample holds one count of this clonotype. The V gene is TRBV12-3 or TRBV12-4, the J gene TRBJ2-4; perhaps TRBD2 as D (6 bases). CDR3 length: 16 residues. V lost 2 bases, J lost 0 bases, and 11 bases lay in between. The CDR3, as DNA: TGTGCCAGCAGTTTATTCGCGGGGCAAGCCAAAAACATTCAGTACTTC. This sequence encodes CASSLFAGQAKNIQYF.

The V call is TRBV5-1, the J call TRBJ2-5; D assignment may be TRBD1 or TRBD2 (6 bases each). Germline loops: CDR1 SGHRS, CDR2 YFSETQ. The CDR3 is 15 amino acids. V gave up 0 bases and J gave up 1 base, with 10 bases separating them. The CDR3 DNA follows: TGCGCCAGCAGCTTGGTTCGGGGGCTCCAAGAGACCCAGTACTTC. It codes for CASSLVRGLQETQYF.